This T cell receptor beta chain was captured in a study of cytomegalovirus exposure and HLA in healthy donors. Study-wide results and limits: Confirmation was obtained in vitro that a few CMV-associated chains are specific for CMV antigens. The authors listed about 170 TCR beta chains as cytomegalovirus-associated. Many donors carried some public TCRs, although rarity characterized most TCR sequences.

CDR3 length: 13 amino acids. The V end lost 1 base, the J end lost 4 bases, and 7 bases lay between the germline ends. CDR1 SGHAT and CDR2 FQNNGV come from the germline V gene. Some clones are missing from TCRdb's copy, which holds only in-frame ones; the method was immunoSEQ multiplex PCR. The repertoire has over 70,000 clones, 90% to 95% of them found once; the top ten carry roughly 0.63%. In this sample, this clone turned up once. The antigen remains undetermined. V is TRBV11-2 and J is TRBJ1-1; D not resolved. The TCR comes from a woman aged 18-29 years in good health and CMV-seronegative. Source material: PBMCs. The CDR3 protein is CASSLVLSTEAFF. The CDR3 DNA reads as TGTGCCAGCAGCTTAGTTCTGTCCACTGAAGCTTTCTTT.